These 13 T cell receptor beta chains came from one sample sequenced in a study of radiation and T cells in renal cell carcinoma. The sample's treatment: treatment-naive control, cytoreductive nephrectomy. Clones were read by immunoSEQ multiplex PCR, and TCRdb kept only the in-frame ones, dropping some. The table has roughly 21,000 clones, roughly half seen once. The source material was tumor tissue, sampled from a patient whose treatment was nephrectomy without radiotherapy. Receptors were obtained from a human donor with renal cell carcinoma.

DNA for the CDR3: TGTGCCTGGAGTGGACCCACAGGGATCTACGAGCAGTACTTC. This sequence encodes CAWSGPTGIYEQYF. This chain joins TRBV30 and TRBJ2-7; perhaps TRBD1 as D (6 bases). Germline CDR1 reads GTSNPN; CDR2 reads SVGIG (reference sequence). Trimming shortened V by 1 base and J by 3 bases, and 13 bases separated the two germline ends. This CDR3 is 14 amino acids long.

This clone was picked up a small number of times. The CDR3 nucleotides are TGTGCCAGTAGTATCGTCTACAGGGTTGAGGATCAGCCCCAGCATTTT. This sequence encodes CASSIVYRVEDQPQHF. The chain joins TRBV19 to TRBJ1-5, with D perhaps TRBD1 (6 bases). The V end lost 3 bases, the J end lost 5 bases, and 17 bases lay between the germline ends. The CDR3 runs 16 residues. Germline V gene data show CDR1 as LNHDA and CDR2 as SQIVND (reference sequence). Full variable domain (remainder filled in from reference TRBV19 and TRBJ1-5): DGGITQSPKYLFRKEGQNVTLSCEQNLNHDAMYWYRQDPGQGLRLIYYSQIVNDFQKGDIAEGYSVSREKKESFPLTVTSAQKNPTAFYLCASSIVYRVEDQPQHFGDGTRLSIL.

The chain employs TRBV5-4 and TRBJ2-5; D is possibly TRBD1 (6 bases). The V gene's germline CDR1 is SGHNT and CDR2 YYREEE (reference sequence). V was trimmed by 4 bases and J by 1 base, leaving 14 bases between them. This CDR3 is built from 15 residues. Here the CDR3 DNA reads TGTGCCAGCAGCCCCAGCTTGGACAGCCAAGAGACCCAGTACTTC. Translating it yields CASSPSLDSQETQYF.

The chain employs TRBV7-2 and TRBJ1-1, with unresolved D. V lost 6 bases, J lost 3 bases, and 11 bases lay in between. This CDR3 spans 13 amino acids. From germline, CDR1 is SGHTA and CDR2 FQGNSA. The DNA of the CDR3 is TGTGCCAGCAGTCCGGGTTTGCACACTGAAGCTTTCTTT. This translates into CASSPGLHTEAFF.

This clone turned up a few times. The chain uses TRBV6-1 and TRBJ2-3; TRBD2 is a possible D gene (5 bases). V lost 9 bases, J lost 0 bases, and 16 bases lay in between. This CDR3 has 15 residues. Germline V gene sequence: CDR1 MNHNS, CDR2 SASEGT. As DNA, the CDR3 is TGTGCCAGTCCGGTGGATTCGGGGAGCACAGATACGCAGTATTTT. Translated: CASPVDSGSTDTQYF.

The chain couples TRBV27 to TRBJ2-5; 9 bases match TRBD2. J gave up 0 bases and V 6 bases, and 8 bases lay outside the gene matches. The CDR3 has 16 residues. Per germline, CDR1 MNHEY and CDR2 SMNVEV (reference sequence). CDR3 protein: CASRQDLAGHQETQYF. CDR3 in DNA: TGTGCCAGCAGGCAGGATCTAGCGGGGCACCAAGAGACCCAGTACTTC.

This chain joins TRBV14 and TRBJ2-1; 9 positions agree with TRBD2. V was clipped by 4 bases and J by 2 bases; unmatched bases: 3. This CDR3 is 15 amino acids long. Germline CDR1 and CDR2: SGHDN and FVKESK. The CDR3 reads CASSRAGGTYNEQFF. The CDR3 DNA reads TGTGCCAGCAGCCGCGCGGGGGGGACCTACAATGAGCAGTTCTTC.

Relative to its sample, this clone is medium-sized. The chain is built from TRBV19 and TRBJ1-1; 7 bases map to TRBD1. The germline gives CDR1 LNHDA, CDR2 SQIVND (reference sequence). V lost 7 bases, J lost 2 bases, and 10 bases stayed unmatched. The CDR3 covers 15 residues. DNA for the CDR3: TGTGCCAGTAAAACGCGCAGGGGGGGAAACACTGAAGCTTTCTTT. It codes for CASKTRRGGNTEAFF.

This clone was detected only a few times. This rearrangement joins TRBV2 to TRBJ1-4, with D possibly being TRBD1 (5 bases). CDR1 SNHLY and CDR2 FYNNEI come from the germline V gene. V gave up 8 bases and J gave up 3 bases, with 13 bases separating them. The CDR3 is made up of 14 amino acids. The CDR3 DNA sequence: TGTGCCAGCGCGGCCCAGGGAGCTAATGAAAAACTGTTTTTT. Translated: CASAAQGANEKLFF.

In its sample, this clone ranks as medium-sized. The chain is built from TRBV19 and TRBJ1-1; D ambiguous. Germline V gene sequence: CDR1 LNHDA, CDR2 SQIVND (reference sequence). Between the trimmed V and J ends, which lost 2 bases and 1 base, there was a span of 8 bases. The CDR3 covers 14 residues. This CDR3 is CASSIRAGNTEAFF. In DNA, the CDR3 is TGTGCCAGTAGTATACGGGCAGGGAACACTGAAGCTTTCTTT.

This chain uses TRBV9 with TRBJ1-1; D not certain. This CDR3 is 13 amino acids long. Per germline, CDR1 SGDLS and CDR2 YYNGEE. V gave up 0 bases and J gave up 7 bases, with 10 bases separating them. The CDR3 region has the DNA TGTGCCAGCAGCGTAGAAGTCCGGGGTGAAGCTTTCTTT. Translating it yields CASSVEVRGEAFF. The variable domain in full, with the rest retrieved from reference TRBV9 and TRBJ1-1, is DSGVTQTPKHLITATGQRVTLRCSPRSGDLSVYWYQQSLDQGLQFLIQYYNGEERAKGNILERFSAQQFPDLHSELNLSSLELGDSALYFCASSVEVRGEAFFGQGTRLTVV.

The chain joins TRBV5-6 to TRBJ2-7; 7 bases line up with TRBD1. The CDR3 has 13 residues. The germline V gene has CDR1 SGHDT and CDR2 YYEEEE. V gave up 3 bases and J gave up 3 bases; unmatched junction bases: 3. The CDR3 sequence: CASSWDSGYEQYF. The CDR3 coding sequence is TGTGCCAGCAGCTGGGACAGTGGCTACGAGCAGTACTTC. Supplemented by reference TRBV5-6 and TRBJ2-7, the full variable domain reads DAGVTQSPTHLIKTRGQQVTLRCSPKSGHDTVSWYQQALGQGPQFIFQYYEEEERQRGNFPDRFSGHQFPNYSSELNVNALLLGDSALYLCASSWDSGYEQYFGPGTRLTVT.

In this sample, this clone turned up a few times. The chain uses TRBV29-1 and TRBJ1-1; D unclear. The CDR3 totals 10 residues. CDR1 SQVTM and CDR2 ANQGSEA come from the germline V gene. Here the CDR3 reads CAGMNTEAFF. The CDR3 nucleotides read TGCGCGGGGATGAACACTGAAGCTTTCTTT.